This record covers a single T cell receptor (beta chain). What it recognizes is unknown. Using its own MiXCR run on the 5' RACE reads, TCRdb lists one record per CDR3 protein. The top ten clones hold under 30% of a sample with 110,000 to 150,000 distinct CDR3 sequences, 14% to 15% of them seen once. These data belong to a study of T-cell memory formation after mild COVID-19. At the level of the study: Clustering of TCRs was largely donor specific.

Regarding the study as a whole: CD4+ bias marked clones expanding day 15 to 37, unlike balanced contracting clones. The main location of contracting CD4+ clones was CM and EM, and that of contracting CD8+ clones was EMRA. Several responding clones turned up in pre-infection memory, indicating that cross-reactive memory may have taken part.

Material: PBMCs or a T cell subset sorted from them (not recorded which). This clonotype was obtained from an adult woman who had mild COVID-19 (a few samples of this study predate the infection). Cell type and time point are not known.

CDR3 loop: CASSTPRDRGHYGYTF. In nucleotides, the CDR3 is TGTGCCAGCAGCACACCCCGAGACAGGGGCCACTATGGCTACACCTTC. V usage is TRBV7-9 and J usage is TRBJ1-2; 8 bases are shared with TRBD1. This CDR3 has 16 residues. CDR1 is SEHNR, CDR2 FQNEAQ, per germline (reference sequence). Trimming at V came to 5 bases and at J to 3 bases, leaving 11 bases not matched to a gene.